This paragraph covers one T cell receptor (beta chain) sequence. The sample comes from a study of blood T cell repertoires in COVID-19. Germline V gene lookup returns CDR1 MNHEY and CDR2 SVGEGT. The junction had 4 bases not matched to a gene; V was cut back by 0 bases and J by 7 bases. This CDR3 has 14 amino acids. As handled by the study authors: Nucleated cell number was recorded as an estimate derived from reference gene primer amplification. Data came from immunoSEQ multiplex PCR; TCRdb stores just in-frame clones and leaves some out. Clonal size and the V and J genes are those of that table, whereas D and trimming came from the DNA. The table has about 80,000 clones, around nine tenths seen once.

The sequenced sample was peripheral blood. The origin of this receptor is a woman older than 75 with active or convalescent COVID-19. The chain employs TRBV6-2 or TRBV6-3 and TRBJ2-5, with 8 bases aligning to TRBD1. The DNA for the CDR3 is TGTGCCAGCAGTTACTCCGGGACAGGATCGACCCAGTACTTC. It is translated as CASSYSGTGSTQYF.